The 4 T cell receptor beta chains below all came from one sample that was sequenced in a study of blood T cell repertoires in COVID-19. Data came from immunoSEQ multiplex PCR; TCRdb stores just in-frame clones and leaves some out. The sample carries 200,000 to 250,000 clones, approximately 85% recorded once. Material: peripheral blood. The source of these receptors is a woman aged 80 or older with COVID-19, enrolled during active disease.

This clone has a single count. The CDR3 DNA reads TGTGCCATCGGTTGGGAGGACAATGAGCAGTTCTTC. Translating gives CAIGWEDNEQFF. The chain combines TRBV10-3 with TRBJ2-1; a possible D gene is TRBD2 (6 bases). Trimming cost V 8 bases and J 5 bases, with 10 bases left between them. CDR1 and CDR2 (germline): ENHRY, SYGVKD. The length of the CDR3 is 12 residues.

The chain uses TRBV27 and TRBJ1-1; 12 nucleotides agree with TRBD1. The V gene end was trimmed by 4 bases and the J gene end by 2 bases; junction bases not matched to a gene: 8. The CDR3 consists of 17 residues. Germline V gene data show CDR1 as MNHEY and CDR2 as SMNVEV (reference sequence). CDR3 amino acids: CASSSIGTGGINTEAFF. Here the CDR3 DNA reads TGTGCCAGCAGTTCTATCGGGACAGGGGGCATCAACACTGAAGCTTTCTTT.

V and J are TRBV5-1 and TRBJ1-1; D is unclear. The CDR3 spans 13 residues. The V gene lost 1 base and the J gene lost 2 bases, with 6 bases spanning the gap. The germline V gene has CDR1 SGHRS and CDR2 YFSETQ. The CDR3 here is CASSLQHNTEAFF. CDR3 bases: TGCGCCAGCAGCTTGCAACACAACACTGAAGCTTTCTTT.

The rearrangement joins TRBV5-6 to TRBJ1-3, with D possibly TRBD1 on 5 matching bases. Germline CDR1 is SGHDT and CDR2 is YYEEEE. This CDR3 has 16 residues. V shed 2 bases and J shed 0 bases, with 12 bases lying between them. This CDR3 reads CASSLLGDSSGNTIYF. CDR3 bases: TGTGCCAGCAGCTTATTAGGGGATAGCTCTGGAAACACCATATATTTT. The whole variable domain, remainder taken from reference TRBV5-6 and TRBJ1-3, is DAGVTQSPTHLIKTRGQQVTLRCSPKSGHDTVSWYQQALGQGPQFIFQYYEEEERQRGNFPDRFSGHQFPNYSSELNVNALLLGDSALYLCASSLLGDSSGNTIYFGEGSWLTVV.